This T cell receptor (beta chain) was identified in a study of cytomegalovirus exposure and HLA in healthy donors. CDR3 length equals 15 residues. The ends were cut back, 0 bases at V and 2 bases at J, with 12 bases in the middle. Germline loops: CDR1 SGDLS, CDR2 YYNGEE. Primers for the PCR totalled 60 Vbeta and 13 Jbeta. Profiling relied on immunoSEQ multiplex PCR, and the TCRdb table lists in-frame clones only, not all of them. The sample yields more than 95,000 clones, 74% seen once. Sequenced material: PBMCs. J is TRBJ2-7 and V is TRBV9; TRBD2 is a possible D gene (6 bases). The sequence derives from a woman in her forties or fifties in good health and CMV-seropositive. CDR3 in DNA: TGTGCCAGCAGCGTAGAGGAGGGTAGTACCTACGAGCAGTACTTC. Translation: CASSVEEGSTYEQYF.